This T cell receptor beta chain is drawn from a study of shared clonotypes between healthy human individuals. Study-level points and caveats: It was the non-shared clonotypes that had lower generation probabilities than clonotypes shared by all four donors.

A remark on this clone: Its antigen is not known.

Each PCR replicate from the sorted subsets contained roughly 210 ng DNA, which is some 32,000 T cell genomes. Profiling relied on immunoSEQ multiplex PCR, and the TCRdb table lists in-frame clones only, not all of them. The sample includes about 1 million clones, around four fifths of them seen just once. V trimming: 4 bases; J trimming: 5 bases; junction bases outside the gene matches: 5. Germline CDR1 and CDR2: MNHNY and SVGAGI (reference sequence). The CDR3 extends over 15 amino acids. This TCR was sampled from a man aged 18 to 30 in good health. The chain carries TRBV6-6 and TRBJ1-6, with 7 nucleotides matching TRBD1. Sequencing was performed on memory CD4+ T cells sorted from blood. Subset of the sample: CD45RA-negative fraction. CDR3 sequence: CASSSQGRDNSPLHF. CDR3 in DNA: TGTGCCAGCAGTTCACAGGGGCGCGATAATTCACCCCTCCACTTT.